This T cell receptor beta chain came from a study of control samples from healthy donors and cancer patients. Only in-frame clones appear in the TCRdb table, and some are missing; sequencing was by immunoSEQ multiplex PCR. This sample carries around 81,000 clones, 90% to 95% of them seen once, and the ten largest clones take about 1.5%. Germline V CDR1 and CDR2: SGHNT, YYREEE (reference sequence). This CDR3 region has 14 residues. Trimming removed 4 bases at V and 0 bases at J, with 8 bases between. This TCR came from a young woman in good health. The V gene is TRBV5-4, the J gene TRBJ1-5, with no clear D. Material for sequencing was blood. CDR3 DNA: TGTGCCAGCAGCACTCGGGGTAGCAATCAGCCCCAGCATTTT. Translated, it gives CASSTRGSNQPQHF.